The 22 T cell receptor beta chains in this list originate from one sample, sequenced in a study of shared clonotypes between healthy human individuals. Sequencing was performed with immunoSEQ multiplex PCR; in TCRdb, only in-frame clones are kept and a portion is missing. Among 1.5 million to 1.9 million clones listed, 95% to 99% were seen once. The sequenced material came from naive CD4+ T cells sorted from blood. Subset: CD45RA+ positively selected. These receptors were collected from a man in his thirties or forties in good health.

The CDR3 loop is CASRDSGSSYNEQFF. The CDR3 DNA reads TGTGCCAGCAGGGATAGCGGGAGCTCCTACAATGAGCAGTTCTTC. The J gene is TRBJ2-1, the V gene TRBV13; TRBD2 aligns across 9 bases. V gave up 6 bases and J gave up 0 bases; unmatched junction bases: 3. Germline assignment: CDR1 PRHDT and CDR2 FYEKMQ (reference sequence). This CDR3 contains 15 residues.

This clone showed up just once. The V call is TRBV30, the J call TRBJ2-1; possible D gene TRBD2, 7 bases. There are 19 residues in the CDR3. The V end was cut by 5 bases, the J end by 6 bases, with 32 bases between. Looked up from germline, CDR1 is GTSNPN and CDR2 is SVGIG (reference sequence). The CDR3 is CAWAPQQGVGTMAFNEQFF. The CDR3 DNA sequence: TGTGCCTGGGCACCACAACAGGGAGTCGGGACTATGGCCTTCAATGAGCAGTTCTTC.

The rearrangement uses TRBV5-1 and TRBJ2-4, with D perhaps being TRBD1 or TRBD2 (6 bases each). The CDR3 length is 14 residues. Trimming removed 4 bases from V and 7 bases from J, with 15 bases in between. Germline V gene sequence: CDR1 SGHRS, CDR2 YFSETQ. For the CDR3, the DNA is TGCGCCAGCAGCCGGGGGCCACAAGGGAACATTCAGTACTTC. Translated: CASSRGPQGNIQYF.

The CDR3 sequence: CASSVLQANTGELFF. DNA of the CDR3: TGTGCCAGCAGCGTATTGCAGGCGAACACCGGGGAGCTGTTTTTT. The chain couples TRBV9 to TRBJ2-2; D not certain. Germline V lookup: CDR1 SGDLS, CDR2 YYNGEE. Trimming pared 1 base from V and 0 bases from J, leaving 7 bases between. The CDR3 has 15 amino acids. Combining the CDR3 with reference TRBV9 and TRBJ2-2 gives the whole variable domain DSGVTQTPKHLITATGQRVTLRCSPRSGDLSVYWYQQSLDQGLQFLIQYYNGEERAKGNILERFSAQQFPDLHSELNLSSLELGDSALYFCASSVLQANTGELFFGEGSRLTVL.

For the CDR3, the DNA is TGCGCCAGCAGCCAAGTTTTGGCGGGATTAAAAACCGGGGAGCTGTTTTTT. Amino acid sequence: CASSQVLAGLKTGELFF. V and J are TRBV4-3 and TRBJ2-2; possibly TRBD2 for D (6 bases). V lost 1 base and J 5 bases, leaving 17 bases between the germline ends. The germline V gene encodes CDR1 LGHNA and CDR2 YSLEER. This CDR3 has 17 amino acids.

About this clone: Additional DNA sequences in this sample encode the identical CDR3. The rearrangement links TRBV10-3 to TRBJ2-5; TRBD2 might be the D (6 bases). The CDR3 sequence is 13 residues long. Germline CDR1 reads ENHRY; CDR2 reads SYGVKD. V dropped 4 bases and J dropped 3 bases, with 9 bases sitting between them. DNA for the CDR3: TGTGCCATCAGTGGGGGACTCGAAGAGACCCAGTACTTC. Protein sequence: CAISGGLEETQYF.

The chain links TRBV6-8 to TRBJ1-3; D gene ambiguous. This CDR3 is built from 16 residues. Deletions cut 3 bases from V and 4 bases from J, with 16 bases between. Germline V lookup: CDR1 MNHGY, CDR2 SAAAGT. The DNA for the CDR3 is TGTGCCAGCAGTTATCGACATGCGGTCGCAGGAAACACCATATATTTT. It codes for CASSYRHAVAGNTIYF.

This chain's CDR3 is CASSLSLAGDPKTQYF. Written as DNA, the CDR3 is TGTGCCAGCAGCTTATCACTAGCGGGAGATCCAAAGACCCAGTACTTC. The chain employs TRBV7-9 and TRBJ2-5; 11 bases match TRBD2. The germline gives CDR1 SEHNR, CDR2 FQNEAQ (reference sequence). Trimming removed 2 bases from V and 6 bases from J; junction bases left unmatched: 8. The CDR3 has 16 residues.

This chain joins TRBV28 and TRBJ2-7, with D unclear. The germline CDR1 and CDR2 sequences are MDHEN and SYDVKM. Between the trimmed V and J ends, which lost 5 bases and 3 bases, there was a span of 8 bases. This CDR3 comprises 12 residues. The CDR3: CASSEPLYEQYF. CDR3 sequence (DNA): TGTGCCAGCAGTGAGCCCCTCTACGAGCAGTACTTC. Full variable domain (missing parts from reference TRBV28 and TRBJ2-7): DVKVTQSSRYLVKRTGEKVFLECVQDMDHENMFWYRQDPGLGLRLIYFSYDVKMKEKGDIPEGYSVSREKKERFSLILESASTNQTSMYLCASSEPLYEQYFGPGTRLTVT.

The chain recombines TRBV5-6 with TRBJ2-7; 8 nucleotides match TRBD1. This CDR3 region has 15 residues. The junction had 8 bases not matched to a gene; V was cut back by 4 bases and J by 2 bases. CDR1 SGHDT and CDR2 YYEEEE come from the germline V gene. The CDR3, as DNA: TGTGCCAGCAGCCTAAGACAGGGGATCACCTACGAGCAGTACTTC. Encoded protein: CASSLRQGITYEQYF.

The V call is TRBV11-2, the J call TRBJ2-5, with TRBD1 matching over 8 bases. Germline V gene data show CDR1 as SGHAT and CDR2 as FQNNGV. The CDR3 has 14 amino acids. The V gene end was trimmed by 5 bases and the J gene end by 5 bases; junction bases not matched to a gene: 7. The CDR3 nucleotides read TGTGCCAGCAGCAATGACAGGGGTAGGGAGACCCAGTACTTC. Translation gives CASSNDRGRETQYF. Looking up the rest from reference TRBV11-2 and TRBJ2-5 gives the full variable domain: EAGVAQSPRYKIIEKRQSVAFWCNPISGHATLYWYQQILGQGPKLLIQFQNNGVVDDSQLPKDRFSAERLKGVDSTLKIQPAKLEDSAVYLCASSNDRGRETQYFGPGTRLLVL.

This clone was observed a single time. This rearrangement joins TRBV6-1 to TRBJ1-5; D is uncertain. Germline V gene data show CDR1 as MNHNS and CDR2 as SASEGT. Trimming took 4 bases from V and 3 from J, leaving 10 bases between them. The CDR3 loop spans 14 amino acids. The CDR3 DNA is TGTGCCAGCAGTGTCGCGGGCGTCAATCAGCCCCAGCATTTT. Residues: CASSVAGVNQPQHF.

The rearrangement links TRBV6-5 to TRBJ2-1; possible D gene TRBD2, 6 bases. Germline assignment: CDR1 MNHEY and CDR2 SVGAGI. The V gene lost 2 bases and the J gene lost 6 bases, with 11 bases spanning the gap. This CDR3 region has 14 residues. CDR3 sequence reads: CASSYGGDPNEQFF. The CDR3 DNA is TGTGCCAGCAGTTACGGCGGGGACCCCAATGAGCAGTTCTTC.

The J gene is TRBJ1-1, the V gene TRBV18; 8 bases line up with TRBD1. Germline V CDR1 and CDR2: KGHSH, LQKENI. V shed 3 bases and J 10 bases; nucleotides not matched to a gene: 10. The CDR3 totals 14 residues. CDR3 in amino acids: CASSPFRGRKVAFF. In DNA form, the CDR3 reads TGTGCCAGCTCACCTTTCAGGGGGCGTAAAGTAGCTTTCTTT.

The CDR3: CASSPGTGERPQHF. DNA of the CDR3: TGCGCCAGCAGCCCCGGGACAGGGGAACGTCCCCAGCATTTT. The rearrangement joins TRBV5-1 to TRBJ1-5; 10 bases line up with TRBD1. The V segment lost 4 bases and the J segment 10 bases; nucleotides outside the gene matches: 8. From germline, CDR1 is SGHRS and CDR2 YFSETQ. CDR3 length equals 14 residues.

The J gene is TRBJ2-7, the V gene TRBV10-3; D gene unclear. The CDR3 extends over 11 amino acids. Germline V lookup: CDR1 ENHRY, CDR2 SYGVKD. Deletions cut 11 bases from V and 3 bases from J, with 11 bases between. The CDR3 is CAAMGVYEQYF. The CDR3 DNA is TGTGCCGCGATGGGCGTCTACGAGCAGTACTTC.

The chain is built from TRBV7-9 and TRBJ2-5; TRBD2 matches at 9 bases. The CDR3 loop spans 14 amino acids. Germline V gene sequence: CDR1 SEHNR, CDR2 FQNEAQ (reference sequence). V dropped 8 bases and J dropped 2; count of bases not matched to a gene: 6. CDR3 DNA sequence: TGTGCCAGCCGACTAGCGGAGTATCAAGAGACCCAGTACTTC. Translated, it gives CASRLAEYQETQYF.

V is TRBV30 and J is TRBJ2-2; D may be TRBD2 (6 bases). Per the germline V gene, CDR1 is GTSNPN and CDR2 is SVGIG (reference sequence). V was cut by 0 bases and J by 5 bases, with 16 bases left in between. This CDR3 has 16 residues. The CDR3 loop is CAWSVYRGSGTGELFF. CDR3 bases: TGTGCCTGGAGTGTTTATAGAGGGAGCGGGACCGGGGAGCTGTTTTTT.

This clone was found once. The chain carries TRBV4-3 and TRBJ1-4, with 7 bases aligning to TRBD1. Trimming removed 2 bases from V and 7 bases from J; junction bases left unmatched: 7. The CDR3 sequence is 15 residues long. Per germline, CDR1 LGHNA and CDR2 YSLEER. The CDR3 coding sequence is TGCGCCAGCAGCCAAAGACAGGGCAACGGTGAAAAACTGTTTTTT. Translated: CASSQRQGNGEKLFF.

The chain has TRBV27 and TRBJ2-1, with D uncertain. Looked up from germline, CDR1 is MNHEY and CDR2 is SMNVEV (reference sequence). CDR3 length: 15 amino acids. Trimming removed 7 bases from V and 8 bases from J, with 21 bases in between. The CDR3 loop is CASNPTQGRNHEQFF. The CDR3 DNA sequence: TGTGCCAGCAACCCAACCCAAGGCAGAAATCATGAGCAGTTCTTC.

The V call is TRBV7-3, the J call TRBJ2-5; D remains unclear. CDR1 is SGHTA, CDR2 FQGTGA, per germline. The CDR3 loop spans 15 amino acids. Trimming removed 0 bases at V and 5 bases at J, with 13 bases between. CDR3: CASSLTVGRLETQYF. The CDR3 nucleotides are TGTGCCAGCAGCTTAACTGTTGGTAGACTCGAGACCCAGTACTTC.

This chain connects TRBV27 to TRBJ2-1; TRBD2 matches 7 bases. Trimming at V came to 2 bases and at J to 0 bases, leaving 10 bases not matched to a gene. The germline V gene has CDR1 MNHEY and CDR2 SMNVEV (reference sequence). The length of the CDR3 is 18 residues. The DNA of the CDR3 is TGTGCCAGCAGTTTAAGGGTAGCGGGTCCCAGCTCCTACAATGAGCAGTTCTTC. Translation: CASSLRVAGPSSYNEQFF.